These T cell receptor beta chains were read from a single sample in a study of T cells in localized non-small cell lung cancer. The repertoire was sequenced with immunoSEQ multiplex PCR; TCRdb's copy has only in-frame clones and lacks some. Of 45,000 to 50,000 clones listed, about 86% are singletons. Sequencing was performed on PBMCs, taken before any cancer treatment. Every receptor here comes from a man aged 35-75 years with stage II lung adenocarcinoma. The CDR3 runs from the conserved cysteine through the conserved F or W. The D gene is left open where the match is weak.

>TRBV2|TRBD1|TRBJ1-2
TGTGCCAGCAGAGACAGGGCTAACTATGGCTACACCTTC
CASRDRANYGYTF
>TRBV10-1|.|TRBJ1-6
TGCGCCAGCAGTGAGGTCCCTACAGGACCCCTCCACTTT
CASSEVPTGPLHF
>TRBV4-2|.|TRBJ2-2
TGTGCCAGCAGCCACCTGAACCGGGGAACGGCCGGGGAGCTGTTTTTT
CASSHLNRGTAGELFF
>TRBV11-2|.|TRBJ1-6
TGTGCCAGCACCTCCGAGGGGACCAATTCACCCCTCCACTTT
CASTSEGTNSPLHF
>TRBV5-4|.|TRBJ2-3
TGTGCCAGCAGCTTGGGAGGAGACGAGAGCACAGATACGCAGTATTTT
CASSLGGDESTDTQYF
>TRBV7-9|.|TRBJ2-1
TGTGCCAGCAGCTTAGGGATGGGATCGGGCAATGAGCAGTTCTTC
CASSLGMGSGNEQFF
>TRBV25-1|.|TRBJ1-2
TGTGCCAGCGCGGACCCGGGCTATGGCTACACCTTC
CASADPGYGYTF
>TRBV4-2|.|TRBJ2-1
TGTGCCAGCAGCCAAGATAAACTGACTTCTAGCAGGGTCAATGAGCAGTTCTTC
CASSQDKLTSSRVNEQFF
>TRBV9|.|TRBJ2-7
TGTGCCAGCAGCGTAGGACAGGTAGCCTACGAGCAGTACTTC
CASSVGQVAYEQYF
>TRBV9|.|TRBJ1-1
TGTGCCAGCAGCCCCTACCCCTATATGAACACTGAAGCTTTCTTT
CASSPYPYMNTEAFF
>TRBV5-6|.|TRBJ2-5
TGTGCCAGCAGCTTGGACAGCGAGGAAGAGACCCAGTACTTC
CASSLDSEEETQYF
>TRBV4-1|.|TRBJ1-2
TGCGCCAGCAGCCAAGGGCAGATATCATATGGCTACACCTTC
CASSQGQISYGYTF
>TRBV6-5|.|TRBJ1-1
TGTGCCAGCAGTCCCAGGGGAGATTTTGCTGAAGCTTTCTTT
CASSPRGDFAEAFF
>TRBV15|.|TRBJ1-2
TGTGCCACCAGGCGGACAGACGATAACTATGGCTACACCTTC
CATRRTDDNYGYTF
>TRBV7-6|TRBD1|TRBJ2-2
TGTGCCAGCAGTCGGGGACAGCATAGCGGGGAGCTGTTTTTT
CASSRGQHSGELFF
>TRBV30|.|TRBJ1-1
TGTGCCTGGAGCGCGTTAGACAGTTTGAACACTGAAGCTTTCTTT
CAWSALDSLNTEAFF
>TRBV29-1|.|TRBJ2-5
TGCAGCGTCGTCGGTGGCGGACCCGGAGAGACCCAGTACTTC
CSVVGGGPGETQYF
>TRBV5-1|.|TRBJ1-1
TGCGCCAGCAGCTTGGAGACAGTTGGGAACACTGAAGCTTTCTTT
CASSLETVGNTEAFF
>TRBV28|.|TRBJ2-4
TGTGCCAGCGGTGCCGCGAAAAACATTCAGTACTTC
CASGAAKNIQYF
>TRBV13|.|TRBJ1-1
TGTGCCAGCAGCTTGGAGGGAAACACTGAAGCTTTCTTT
CASSLEGNTEAFF
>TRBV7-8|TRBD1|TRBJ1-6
TGTGCCAGCAGCCTACGACAGGGACTTCCACCCCTCCACTTT
CASSLRQGLPPLHF
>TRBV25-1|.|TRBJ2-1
TGTGCCAGCAGTGATCGTATTAAGCGAACAGAGCAGTTCTTC
CASSDRIKRTEQFF
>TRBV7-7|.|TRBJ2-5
TGTGCCAGCAGCCCCTTAGGGGGGGAGACCCAGTACTTC
CASSPLGGETQYF
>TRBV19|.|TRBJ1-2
TGTGCCAGTAGTATGGACATTCTCGATGGCTACACCTTC
CASSMDILDGYTF
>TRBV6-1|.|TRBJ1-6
TGTGCCACCTCGGGGGGGGAGTATAATTCACCCCTCCACTTT
CATSGGEYNSPLHF
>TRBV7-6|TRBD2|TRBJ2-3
TGTGCCAGCAGCTTTGGGGGGGGAACAGATACGCAGTATTTT
CASSFGGGTDTQYF
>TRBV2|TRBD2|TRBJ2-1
TGTGCCAGCGGCTCCAGACTAGCGGGGGAGCAGTTCTTC
CASGSRLAGEQFF
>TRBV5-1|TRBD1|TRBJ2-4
TGCGCCAGCAGCCAACCCGACAGGGAGAAGGGCAAAAACATTCAGTACTTC
CASSQPDREKGKNIQYF
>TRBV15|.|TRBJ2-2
TGTGCCACCAGCAGAGATTTGGGGGGCAACACCGGGGAGCTGTTTTTT
CATSRDLGGNTGELFF
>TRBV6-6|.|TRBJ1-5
TGTGCCAGCAGTCGCCTAAGCAATCAGCCCCAGCATTTT
CASSRLSNQPQHF
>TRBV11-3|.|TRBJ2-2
TGTGCCAGCAGCTTAAGTATGTCCGGGGAGCTGTTTTTT
CASSLSMSGELFF
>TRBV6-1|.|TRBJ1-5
TGTGCCAGCAGTGTACAGGGCAATCAGCCCCAGCATTTT
CASSVQGNQPQHF
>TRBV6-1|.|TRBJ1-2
TGTGCCAGCAGTGAAACCACAGGGAGTAGGCTTGGCTACACCTTC
CASSETTGSRLGYTF
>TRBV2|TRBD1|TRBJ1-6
TGTGCCAGCAGGGAGACGACAGGGTATAATTCACCCCTCCACTTT
CASRETTGYNSPLHF
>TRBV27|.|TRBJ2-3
TGTGCCAGCAGTTTATCCTCGTGGGATACGCAGTATTTT
CASSLSSWDTQYF
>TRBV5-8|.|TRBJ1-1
TGTGCCAGCGCCACGTGGGTCACTGAAGCTTTCTTT
CASATWVTEAFF
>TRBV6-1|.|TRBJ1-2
TGTGCCAGCAGTGAAAGGAGAACGGATGGCTACACCTTC
CASSERRTDGYTF
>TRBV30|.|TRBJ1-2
TGTGCCTGGAACCAATTGATGGTAGGCTACACCTTC
CAWNQLMVGYTF
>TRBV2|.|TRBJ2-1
TGTGCCAGCATGTTCCACAATGAGCAGTTCTTC
CASMFHNEQFF
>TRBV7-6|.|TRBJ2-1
TGTGCCAGCAGCTTCGGCCGAAACAATGAGCAGTTCTTC
CASSFGRNNEQFF
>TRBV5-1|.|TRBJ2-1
TGCGCCAGCAGCAGCGACTACTCAGGGAGCTCCTACAATGAGCAGTTCTTC
CASSSDYSGSSYNEQFF